Shown below are 29 T cell receptor beta chains from a single sample sequenced in a study of Ad26.COV2.S vaccination and SARS-CoV-2 variants. Treatment here: approximately 18 received Ad26.COV2.S at low or high dose, single or two shots; several received placebo; per-sample allocation not given. The samples were gathered on day 63 after the first injection of vaccine or placebo. Measured with immunoSEQ multiplex PCR; TCRdb has only the in-frame clones, and not every one. The sample gives 200,000 to 250,000 clones, 88% of which show up once; approximately 12% is in the top ten. Material: peripheral blood, obtained in a trial of Ad26.COV2.S vaccine versus placebo. The receptors were gathered from a person aged 18-60 years who received the Ad26.COV2.S COVID-19 vaccine or a placebo.

In DNA form, the CDR3 reads TGTGCCAGCAGCTTCTTCGCAGGGGGTGAGAACACTGAAGCTTTCTTT. Protein sequence: CASSFFAGGENTEAFF. This chain connects TRBV7-6 to TRBJ1-1; 7 bases align to TRBD1. V shed 3 bases and J 1 base; nucleotides not matched to a gene: 8. CDR1 and CDR2 from the germline V gene are SGHVS and FNYEAQ. The CDR3 has 16 amino acids. Full variable domain (remainder filled in from reference TRBV7-6 and TRBJ1-1): GAGVSQSPRYKVTKRGQDVALRCDPISGHVSLYWYRQALGQGPEFLTYFNYEAQQDKSGLPNDRFSAERPEGSISTLTIQRTEQRDSAMYRCASSFFAGGENTEAFFGQGTRLTVV.

The chain employs TRBV5-1 and TRBJ2-1, with D hard to call. From germline, CDR1 is SGHRS and CDR2 YFSETQ. V lost 1 base, J lost 0 bases, and 8 bases lay in between. The CDR3 totals 15 residues. CDR3 residues: CASSLSAASYNEQFF. The CDR3 DNA sequence: TGCGCCAGCAGCTTGTCGGCGGCCTCCTACAATGAGCAGTTCTTC.

This clone is a singleton in its sample. The rearrangement links TRBV30 to TRBJ2-7, with D tentatively TRBD1 or TRBD2 (5 bases each). CDR1 and CDR2 from the germline V gene are GTSNPN and SVGIG (reference sequence). V was cut by 0 bases and J by 0 bases, with 9 bases left in between. The CDR3 has 14 amino acids. The CDR3 loop is CAWSVGALSYEQYF. CDR3 coding DNA: TGTGCCTGGAGTGTCGGGGCCCTCTCCTACGAGCAGTACTTC. Supplemented by reference TRBV30 and TRBJ2-7, the full variable domain reads SQTIHQWPATLVQPVGSPLSLECTVEGTSNPNLYWYRQAAGRGLQLLFYSVGIGQISSEVPQNLSASRPQDRQFILSSKKLLLSDSGFYLCAWSVGALSYEQYFGPGTRLTVT.

The chain combines TRBV9 with TRBJ2-7, with D uncertain. The germline V gene encodes CDR1 SGDLS and CDR2 YYNGEE. The CDR3 has 13 amino acids. V was clipped by 0 bases and J by 6 bases, with 10 bases between them. The CDR3 region has the DNA TGTGCCAGCAGCGTAGAAAAGGTTGGCGAGCAGTACTTC. It codes for CASSVEKVGEQYF. Looking up the rest from reference TRBV9 and TRBJ2-7 gives the full variable domain: DSGVTQTPKHLITATGQRVTLRCSPRSGDLSVYWYQQSLDQGLQFLIQYYNGEERAKGNILERFSAQQFPDLHSELNLSSLELGDSALYFCASSVEKVGEQYFGPGTRLTVT.

This chain uses TRBV7-3 with TRBJ1-2, with 9 bases that match TRBD1. The V gene's germline CDR1 is SGHTA and CDR2 FQGTGA. Trimming removed 8 bases from V and 8 bases from J; junction bases left unmatched: 12. The CDR3 runs to 14 residues. In DNA, the CDR3 is TGTGCCAGCGGACCTGGGGGACAGGGTCAAGGCTACACCTTC. Residues: CASGPGGQGQGYTF.

This chain links TRBV3-1 (or the pseudogene TRBV3-2) with TRBJ2-1, with D unresolved. CDR3 size: 11 residues. Germline V gene lookup returns CDR1 LGHDT and CDR2 YNNKEL (reference sequence). The ends were cut back, 0 bases at V and 12 bases at J, with 6 bases in the middle. In DNA form, the CDR3 reads TGTGCCAGCAGCCAAGAGAAGAGGCAGTTCTTC. Translating gives CASSQEKRQFF.

V gene TRBV5-1 combines with J gene TRBJ1-3; no reliable D call. Germline lookup yields CDR1 SGHRS and CDR2 YFSETQ. Trimming shortened V by 0 bases and J by 6 bases, and 4 bases separated the two germline ends. The length of the CDR3 is 12 residues. CDR3 nucleotide sequence: TGCGCCAGCAGCTTGGACCAAAACACCATATATTTT. It encodes CASSLDQNTIYF.

Here the CDR3 DNA reads TGTGCCAGCGCCCAGGGGCCCTACTACGAGCAGTACTTC. Amino acids: CASAQGPYYEQYF. This sequence joins TRBV28 and TRBJ2-7; weak D call: TRBD1 (6 bases). CDR3 size: 13 residues. Germline CDR1 MDHEN, CDR2 SYDVKM. Trimming stripped 8 bases from V and 3 bases from J, with 14 bases between.

The chain has TRBV19 and TRBJ2-5, with TRBD2 as a possible D gene (5 bases). The germline CDR1 and CDR2 sequences are LNHDA and SQIVND (reference sequence). The CDR3 spans 14 residues. V lost 2 bases and J 7 bases, leaving 14 bases between the germline ends. The CDR3 protein is CASSIKEASGTQYF. The CDR3 DNA is TGTGCCAGTAGTATAAAGGAGGCGTCGGGGACCCAGTACTTC.

The chain uses TRBV21-1 and TRBJ2-3; TRBD2, the D gene given by the table, was not confirmed from the DNA. TRBV21-1 is a pseudogene. The CDR3 runs 17 residues. The CDR3 DNA reads TGTGCCAGCAGCAAAGCTGGGACTAGCGGAAGCACAGATACGCAGTATTTT. Its protein is CASSKAGTSGSTDTQYF.

This chain joins TRBV5-4 and TRBJ2-5; tentatively, D is TRBD2 (5 bases). Trimming removed 0 bases from V and 10 bases from J, with 10 bases in between. Germline V gives CDR1 SGHNT, CDR2 YYREEE (reference sequence). This CDR3 contains 12 residues. CDR3 nucleotides: TGTGCCAGCAGCTTGGAATCGAGGGACCAGTACTTC. Translation: CASSLESRDQYF. Full variable domain (missing parts from reference TRBV5-4 and TRBJ2-5): ETGVTQSPTHLIKTRGQQVTLRCSSQSGHNTVSWYQQALGQGPQFIFQYYREEENGRGNFPPRFSGLQFPNYSSELNVNALELDDSALYLCASSLESRDQYFGPGTRLLVL.

CDR3 protein: CASSIGQGNTEAFF. The CDR3 DNA reads TGTGCCAGCAGCATCGGACAGGGTAACACTGAAGCTTTCTTT. The chain carries TRBV7-9 and TRBJ1-1; 8 bases agree with TRBD1. The J segment lost 2 bases and the V segment lost 5 bases, leaving 4 bases of the junction unmatched. Per the germline V gene, CDR1 is SEHNR and CDR2 is FQNEAQ (reference sequence). The CDR3 totals 14 residues.

The rearrangement joins TRBV6-5 to TRBJ1-2; D may be TRBD1 (5 bases). V gave up 7 bases and J gave up 4 bases, with 13 bases separating them. The CDR3 length is 13 residues. CDR1 and CDR2 (germline): MNHEY, SVGAGI. As DNA, the CDR3 is TGTGCCAGCACTCCGACGGGGGTCTATGGCTACACCTTC. It is translated as CASTPTGVYGYTF.

This rearrangement joins TRBV6-5 to TRBJ2-5; no clear D. CDR3 length equals 13 residues. With 2 bases removed from V and 4 bases from J, the gap between germline ends came to 8 bases. Germline-derived CDR1 and CDR2 are MNHEY and SVGAGI. The DNA for the CDR3 is TGTGCCAGCAGTTACGCGGTTAGAGAGACCCAGTACTTC. This codes for CASSYAVRETQYF.

This clone appeared once. This chain joins TRBV4-3 and TRBJ2-7; unclear D gene. Germline loops: CDR1 LGHNA, CDR2 YSLEER. The CDR3 has 14 residues. V was cut by 0 bases and J by 4 bases, with 10 bases left in between. The CDR3: CASSQDRALYEQYF. The CDR3, as DNA: TGCGCCAGCAGCCAAGATAGGGCACTTTACGAGCAGTACTTC.

The table lists this clone with a count of one. DNA for the CDR3: TGTGCCAGCAGCCACCGGGACACCAAAAACATTCAGTACTTC. Translated: CASSHRDTKNIQYF. The chain links TRBV5-4 to TRBJ2-4; the D gene is possibly TRBD1 (6 bases). The CDR3 length is 14 residues. Trimming took off 4 bases at V and 2 bases at J, with 10 bases between the two ends. Per the germline V gene, CDR1 is SGHNT and CDR2 is YYREEE (reference sequence). The full variable domain, rest sourced from reference TRBV5-4 and TRBJ2-4, is ETGVTQSPTHLIKTRGQQVTLRCSSQSGHNTVSWYQQALGQGPQFIFQYYREEENGRGNFPPRFSGLQFPNYSSELNVNALELDDSALYLCASSHRDTKNIQYFGAGTRLSVL.

This chain uses TRBV28 with TRBJ2-7; 11 positions agree with TRBD2. V was pared by 6 bases and J by 1 base, with 5 bases of the junction left unmatched. The germline V gene encodes CDR1 MDHEN and CDR2 SYDVKM. The CDR3 extends over 15 amino acids. The CDR3 DNA is TGTGCCAGCAGCCCACTAGCGGGGGCGTCCTACGAGCAGTACTTC. Protein sequence: CASSPLAGASYEQYF.

The sample holds one count of this clone. The genes are TRBV6-5 and TRBJ2-2; TRBD1 agrees at 8 bases. The germline gives CDR1 MNHEY, CDR2 SVGAGI. With V trimmed by 6 bases and J by 5 bases, 5 bases remained unmatched. The CDR3 consists of 14 residues. CDR3 bases: TGTGCCAGCAGGTCGACAGGGGTAACCGGGGAGCTGTTTTTT. Protein: CASRSTGVTGELFF.

Only a few counts were recorded for this clone. The genes are TRBV3-1 (or the pseudogene TRBV3-2) and TRBJ1-1, with TRBD1 matching over 9 bases. J was trimmed by 6 bases and V by 6 bases; bases with no gene match: 5. In germline, CDR1 is LGHDT, CDR2 YNNKEL (reference sequence). There are 13 residues in the CDR3. The CDR3: CASRPDRGAEAFF. Here the CDR3 DNA reads TGTGCCAGCAGACCGGACAGGGGTGCTGAAGCTTTCTTT.

The rearrangement links TRBV14 to TRBJ1-1; TRBD1 might be the D (6 bases). CDR3 size: 15 residues. Germline V gives CDR1 SGHDN, CDR2 FVKESK. V was shortened by 1 base and J by 4 bases, with 13 bases between the two germline ends. CDR3 coding DNA: TGTGCCAGCAGCCAAGGAAACCCGGGGGCCACTGAAGCTTTCTTT. Amino acid sequence: CASSQGNPGATEAFF.

V usage is TRBV18 and J usage is TRBJ2-1; 10 bases map to TRBD2. The trim removed 5 bases at V and 5 bases at J, leaving 6 bases unmatched. CDR1 KGHSH and CDR2 LQKENI come from the germline V gene. This CDR3 has 15 residues. The CDR3 region has the DNA TGTGCCAGCTCAACCCTAGCGGGGGCGAACAATGAGCAGTTCTTC. Translated, it gives CASSTLAGANNEQFF.

The chain carries TRBV12-3 or TRBV12-4 and TRBJ2-2; TRBD1 matches 8 bases. This CDR3 region has 13 residues. Trimming at V came to 7 bases and at J to 6 bases, leaving 4 bases not matched to a gene. Here the CDR3 DNA reads TGTGCCAGCACCACACAGGGGGCCGGGGAGCTGTTTTTT. This translates into CASTTQGAGELFF.

J is TRBJ1-1 and V is TRBV6-5; D unresolved. Trimming removed 2 bases from V and 1 base from J, with 8 bases in between. This CDR3 spans 14 amino acids. Germline V CDR1 and CDR2: MNHEY, SVGAGI. Written as DNA, the CDR3 is TGTGCCAGCAGTTACGGGCGGGCGAACACTGAAGCTTTCTTT. It specifies CASSYGRANTEAFF.

The chain couples TRBV19 to TRBJ1-2, with 8 bases fitting TRBD1. The CDR3 loop spans 18 amino acids. The J segment lost 0 bases and the V segment lost 4 bases, leaving 13 bases of the junction unmatched. CDR1 and CDR2 from the germline V gene are LNHDA and SQIVND (reference sequence). The CDR3 loop is CASSTTRTGTSPNYGYTF. CDR3 sequence (DNA): TGTGCCAGTAGTACCACGAGGACAGGGACTTCCCCTAACTATGGCTACACCTTC.

The chain has TRBV6-5 and TRBJ1-1, with D uncertain. Trimming shortened V by 5 bases and J by 2 bases, and 6 bases separated the two germline ends. This CDR3 spans 12 amino acids. From germline, CDR1 is MNHEY and CDR2 SVGAGI. The CDR3 region is CASSLSNTEAFF. The CDR3 nucleotides are TGTGCCAGCAGTCTATCCAACACTGAAGCTTTCTTT.

The rearrangement links TRBV10-3 to TRBJ2-7; the match to TRBD1 covers 7 bases. CDR3 size: 13 residues. V trimming: 7 bases; J trimming: 7 bases; junction bases outside the gene matches: 10. The germline V gene has CDR1 ENHRY and CDR2 SYGVKD. The CDR3 protein is CAIKDREWQEQYF. CDR3 in DNA: TGTGCCATCAAAGACAGGGAATGGCAAGAGCAGTACTTC.

This rearrangement joins TRBV30 to TRBJ1-2; D gene unclear. Trimming took 4 bases from V and 0 from J, leaving 12 bases between them. The CDR3 consists of 14 residues. The germline CDR1 and CDR2 sequences are GTSNPN and SVGIG (reference sequence). The CDR3 sequence is CAWMDPPTNYGYTF. The DNA of the CDR3 is TGTGCCTGGATGGATCCCCCGACTAACTATGGCTACACCTTC.

The rearrangement joins TRBV5-1 to TRBJ1-4, with TRBD1 identical over 9 bases. CDR1 and CDR2 (germline): SGHRS, YFSETQ. This CDR3 is 15 amino acids long. Trimming removed 5 bases from V and 3 bases from J; junction bases left unmatched: 5. The CDR3 loop reads CASRQRTGANEKLFF. The CDR3 DNA reads TGCGCCAGCAGACAGCGGACAGGGGCTAATGAAAAACTGTTTTTT.

The chain joins TRBV18 to TRBJ1-4; D not resolved. V lost 3 bases to trimming and J lost 0 bases, with 8 bases between them. CDR3 length: 15 amino acids. The germline CDR1 and CDR2 sequences are KGHSH and LQKENI. CDR3 region: CASSPDGSTNEKLFF. The CDR3 region has the DNA TGTGCCAGCTCACCGGACGGGTCAACTAATGAAAAACTGTTTTTT. Filled out from reference TRBV18 and TRBJ1-4, the complete variable domain reads NAGVMQNPRHLVRRRGQEARLRCSPMKGHSHVYWYRQLPEEGLKFMVYLQKENIIDESGMPKERFSAEFPKEGPSILRIQQVVRGDSAAYFCASSPDGSTNEKLFFGSGTQLSVL.